This entry lists 10 T cell receptor beta chains sequenced from one sample in a study of cytomegalovirus exposure and HLA in healthy donors. Use of 60 Vbeta and 13 Jbeta primers characterized the PCR. Produced via immunoSEQ multiplex PCR; TCRdb's table is partial and in-frame only. Of more than 85,000 clones listed, about an eighth are singletons. Source material: PBMCs. Receptor source: a man aged 40-49 years in good health and CMV-seropositive.

The chain joins TRBV29-1 to TRBJ1-2; TRBD1 agrees at 9 bases. V dropped 8 bases and J dropped 8; count of bases not matched to a gene: 12. This CDR3 contains 13 residues. From germline, CDR1 is SQVTM and CDR2 ANQGSEA. As DNA, the CDR3 is TGCAGCACCGGGACAGGGAACGTGGGGGGCTACACCTTC. It specifies CSTGTGNVGGYTF.

The gene calls are TRBV27 and TRBJ2-3; 15 bases match TRBD2. V shed 6 bases and J 4 bases; nucleotides not matched to a gene: 5. Germline CDR1 and CDR2: MNHEY and SMNVEV (reference sequence). The CDR3 extends over 16 amino acids. CDR3 coding DNA: TGTGCCAGCAGATGGACTAGCGGGAGGGGAGCAGATACGCAGTATTTT. Protein sequence: CASRWTSGRGADTQYF.

This clone was detected only a few times. This chain links TRBV9 with TRBJ2-2, with D possibly TRBD2 on 5 matching bases. Germline V CDR1 and CDR2: SGDLS, YYNGEE. Trimming took 1 base from V and 1 from J, leaving 20 bases between them. The CDR3 length is 19 residues. CDR3 in amino acids: CASSVSSRTRMGNTGELFF. The CDR3 bases are TGTGCCAGCAGCGTATCCTCCCGCACTAGAATGGGGAACACCGGGGAGCTGTTTTTT.

The chain carries TRBV29-1 and TRBJ2-7; TRBD2 aligns across 10 bases. This CDR3 has 16 residues. V shed 1 base and J 3 bases; nucleotides not matched to a gene: 9. Germline values: CDR1 SQVTM, CDR2 ANQGSEA. Written as DNA, the CDR3 is TGCAGCGTTGAAGGAGGGCTAGCGGGAGCGATCTACGAGCAGTACTTC. It encodes CSVEGGLAGAIYEQYF.

The gene calls are TRBV9 and TRBJ2-1; D might be TRBD2 (6 bases). V was cut by 7 bases and J by 5 bases, with 16 bases left in between. Germline assignment: CDR1 SGDLS and CDR2 YYNGEE. The CDR3 totals 14 residues. CDR3 residues: CASSAGTLDNEQFF. DNA for the CDR3: TGTGCCAGCTCCGCCGGGACTTTGGACAATGAGCAGTTCTTC. The whole variable domain, filled in from reference TRBV9 and TRBJ2-1, reads DSGVTQTPKHLITATGQRVTLRCSPRSGDLSVYWYQQSLDQGLQFLIQYYNGEERAKGNILERFSAQQFPDLHSELNLSSLELGDSALYFCASSAGTLDNEQFFGPGTRLTVL.

A few counts support this clone. The chain combines TRBV28 with TRBJ1-1; a weak D match, TRBD1 (6 bases). This CDR3 comprises 15 residues. Germline values: CDR1 MDHEN, CDR2 SYDVKM. Trimming removed 5 bases at V and 4 bases at J, with 17 bases between. The CDR3 DNA is TGTGCCAGCAGTCCTCAACAGGGTATAGGCACTGAAGCTTTCTTT. This gives the protein CASSPQQGIGTEAFF.

The sample holds a few counts of this clone. The chain uses TRBV9 and TRBJ2-7, with D hard to call. Trimming cost V 3 bases and J 4 bases, with 8 bases left between them. CDR1 and CDR2 (germline): SGDLS, YYNGEE. The CDR3 runs 12 residues. The CDR3 DNA reads as TGTGCCAGCAGCGGTCTAGATTACGAGCAGTACTTC. Residues: CASSGLDYEQYF.

This clone has a handful of counts. The gene calls are TRBV6-1 and TRBJ2-7, with D tentatively TRBD1 (6 bases). Germline CDR1 is MNHNS and CDR2 is SASEGT. This CDR3 has 15 amino acids. Trimming left V 3 bases short and J 2 bases short, with 14 bases between. The CDR3 region is CASSEVQGSAYEQYF. CDR3 sequence (DNA): TGTGCCAGCAGTGAGGTACAGGGTTCCGCCTACGAGCAGTACTTC.

V gene TRBV18 combines with J gene TRBJ2-5; 8 bases are a match to TRBD1. Germline loops: CDR1 KGHSH, CDR2 LQKENI. V lost 5 bases and J lost 0; bases outside the gene matches: 8. The CDR3 has 16 residues. CDR3: CASSSLQGANQETQYF. CDR3 sequence (DNA): TGTGCCAGCTCATCACTCCAGGGGGCGAACCAAGAGACCCAGTACTTC.

The J gene is TRBJ2-1, the V gene TRBV19; D is possibly TRBD2 (6 bases). The germline CDR1 and CDR2 sequences are LNHDA and SQIVND (reference sequence). V shed 7 bases and J shed 8 bases, with 21 bases lying between them. The CDR3 loop spans 15 amino acids. Here the CDR3 reads CASTPTQLANDEQFF. Written as DNA, the CDR3 is TGTGCCAGTACCCCCACCCAGCTAGCGAACGATGAGCAGTTCTTC.